This passage covers 14 T cell receptor beta chains from one sample sequenced in a study of regulatory T cells in long-lasting Graves disease. Specified time point: persistent/refractory GD, antithyroid drugs over 5 years with positive TRAb. From PBMCs, RNA was extracted and then used to make the TCR library. Arm-PCR of CDR3 regions and iRepertoire HTBI primers were the basis on which TCR beta libraries were built. Via MiXCR, TCRdb re-called the multiplex PCR reads, giving one row per CDR3 protein. The sample carries hundreds of thousands of distinct CDR3 sequences, 22% recorded once. Sequences were derived from peripheral blood mononuclear cells (PBMCs), sampled when the disease was refractory, from a patient treated with antithyroid drugs. The receptors were gathered from a female donor with Graves disease.

This clonotype was recorded a few times. This rearrangement joins TRBV12-3 or TRBV12-4 to TRBJ2-2, with 9 bases fitting TRBD1. The CDR3 totals 16 residues. Trimming cost V 6 bases and J 4 bases; bases outside gene matches: 9. For the CDR3, the DNA is TGTGCCAGCAGCCCCCCGGGACAGGGTTTCACCGGGGAGCTGTTTTTT. Translation: CASSPPGQGFTGELFF.

This clonotype was seen at least ten times. This chain joins TRBV6-5 and TRBJ1-2; D ambiguous. Germline V lookup: CDR1 MNHEY, CDR2 SVGAGI. V was clipped by 2 bases and J by 7 bases, with 11 bases between them. The CDR3 is 13 amino acids. Here the CDR3 reads CASSYGQESGYTF. CDR3 nucleotide sequence: TGTGCCAGCAGTTACGGTCAAGAGAGTGGCTACACCTTC.

This clonotype has more than one count but fewer than ten. This rearrangement joins TRBV7-2 to TRBJ1-6, with D maybe TRBD1 (6 bases). V was cut by 0 bases and J by 12 bases, with 15 bases left in between. Germline CDR1 is SGHTA and CDR2 is FQGNSA. This CDR3 is 15 amino acids long. CDR3 amino acids: CASSLAARGVEPLHF. Here the CDR3 DNA reads TGTGCCAGCAGCTTAGCCGCCAGGGGAGTAGAACCCCTCCACTTT.

In this sample, this clonotype turned up a few times. V is TRBV6-1 and J is TRBJ1-4; D is ambiguous. The CDR3 length is 17 residues. Per germline, CDR1 MNHNS and CDR2 SASEGT. Trimming cost V 6 bases and J 7 bases, with 24 bases left between them. CDR3 loop: CASRNPGDIWKLEKLFF. In DNA, the CDR3 is TGTGCCAGCAGGAACCCCGGAGATATCTGGAAGCTTGAAAAACTGTTTTTT.

This clonotype came up many times. The chain links TRBV28 to TRBJ1-5, with D maybe TRBD1 (6 bases). The CDR3 is made up of 17 amino acids. CDR1 is MDHEN and CDR2 is SYDVKM in the germline V gene. Trimming took off 7 bases at V and 7 bases at J, with 26 bases between the two ends. CDR3: CASTHKVTRDILQPQHF. In nucleotides, the CDR3 is TGTGCCAGCACCCATAAAGTGACCCGGGACATACTCCAGCCCCAGCATTTT. The whole variable domain, remainder taken from reference TRBV28 and TRBJ1-5, is DVKVTQSSRYLVKRTGEKVFLECVQDMDHENMFWYRQDPGLGLRLIYFSYDVKMKEKGDIPEGYSVSREKKERFSLILESASTNQTSMYLCASTHKVTRDILQPQHFGDGTRLSIL.

This clonotype has just a few counts. This chain joins TRBV7-3 and TRBJ2-7; possibly TRBD2 for D (5 bases). With 4 bases removed from V and 4 bases from J, the gap between germline ends came to 14 bases. Germline loops: CDR1 SGHTA, CDR2 FQGTGA. This CDR3 comprises 14 residues. This chain's CDR3 is CASSSSGSLYEQYF. CDR3 nucleotides: TGTGCCAGCAGCTCCTCGGGATCCCTGTACGAGCAGTACTTC.

This clonotype was seen more than once but under ten times. This chain links TRBV19 with TRBJ1-3, with D unclear. The V end was cut by 6 bases, the J end by 0 bases, with 9 bases between. The CDR3 is 14 residues long. The germline V gene encodes CDR1 LNHDA and CDR2 SQIVND (reference sequence). The CDR3 nucleotides read TGTGCCAGTAGCCCTTCCAGCTCTGGAAACACCATATATTTT. Encoded protein: CASSPSSSGNTIYF.

This rearrangement joins TRBV6-1 to TRBJ2-5, with TRBD2 matching 13 bases. The V segment lost 5 bases and the J segment 3 bases; nucleotides outside the gene matches: 9. Per the germline V gene, CDR1 is MNHNS and CDR2 is SASEGT. The length of the CDR3 is 17 residues. This chain's CDR3 is CASSPGLAGVLEETQYF. CDR3 in DNA: TGTGCCAGCAGTCCCGGACTAGCGGGAGTTTTGGAAGAGACCCAGTACTTC.

The rearrangement links TRBV7-2 to TRBJ1-5; 7 bases align to TRBD1. The CDR3 is made up of 17 amino acids. Germline V CDR1 and CDR2: SGHTA, FQGNSA. The trim removed 6 bases at V and 2 bases at J, leaving 13 bases unmatched. The CDR3 bases are TGTGCCAGCAGTGTAACAGGGGCTACTGGAGGCAATCAGCCCCAGCATTTT. This translates into CASSVTGATGGNQPQHF.

This clonotype was counted ten times or more. The chain uses TRBV12-3 or TRBV12-4 and TRBJ2-5; D not resolved. The CDR3 covers 14 residues. V was pared by 3 bases and J by 1 base, with 9 bases between. The CDR3 region has the DNA TGTGCCAGCAGTTTCACGGCAACCCAAGAGACCCAGTACTTC. Amino acids: CASSFTATQETQYF.

The chain links TRBV2 to TRBJ2-7; 12 nucleotides agree with TRBD2. Trimming removed 6 bases from V and 11 bases from J; junction bases left unmatched: 2. The germline V gene has CDR1 SNHLY and CDR2 FYNNEI. This CDR3 is 11 amino acids long. This CDR3 reads CASRGLAGKYF. The CDR3 nucleotides read TGTGCCAGCAGAGGACTAGCGGGAAAGTACTTC.

This clonotype has more than one count but fewer than ten. The chain employs TRBV20-1 and TRBJ2-7; a possible D gene is TRBD2 (5 bases). Germline CDR1 is DFQATT and CDR2 is SNEGSKA (reference sequence). This CDR3 spans 14 amino acids. V lost 0 bases to trimming and J lost 2 bases, with 11 bases between them. CDR3 nucleotides: TGCAGTGCTAGAGATAGAGGGAATCCCTACGAGCAGTACTTC. This codes for CSARDRGNPYEQYF.

V usage is TRBV12-3 or TRBV12-4 and J usage is TRBJ1-2; 8 bases are shared with TRBD1. V shed 6 bases and J 7 bases; nucleotides not matched to a gene: 1. This CDR3 has 11 residues. The CDR3 nucleotides read TGTGCCAGCAGCACAGGGGGTGGCTACACCTTC. Translating gives CASSTGGGYTF.

This clonotype was seen many times. J is TRBJ1-1 and V is TRBV15, with D unresolved. Germline CDR1 reads LNHNV; CDR2 reads YYDKDF (reference sequence). CDR3 length: 16 residues. Trimming shortened V by 0 bases and J by 3 bases, and 14 bases separated the two germline ends. CDR3 nucleotide sequence: TGTGCCACCAGCAGAGATAGGGTGTATATGGACACTGAAGCTTTCTTT. It yields the protein CATSRDRVYMDTEAFF.